The 22 T cell receptor beta chains given below trace back to one sample, sequenced in a study of blood T cell repertoires in COVID-19. Assay: immunoSEQ multiplex PCR; the TCRdb copy retains only in-frame clones and omits some. The data show approximately 240,000 clones, about 85% seen once. Input material: peripheral blood. The receptor source for this set is a woman aged 55-70 years who had recovered from COVID-19.

This chain uses TRBV5-8 with TRBJ2-3; D not resolved. V shed 0 bases and J shed 3 bases, with 8 bases lying between them. Germline V lookup: CDR1 SGHTS, CDR2 YDEGEE. CDR3 length: 14 amino acids. CDR3 sequence reads: CASSLVRATDTQYF. The CDR3 region has the DNA TGTGCCAGCAGCTTGGTTAGAGCAACAGATACGCAGTATTTT.

The DNA for the CDR3 is TGTGCCAGCAGTGTAACCAGGGGGACTGAGCAGTTCTTC. Its protein is CASSVTRGTEQFF. The chain recombines TRBV6-2 or TRBV6-3 with TRBJ2-1, with 7 positions matching TRBD1. From germline, CDR1 is MNHEY and CDR2 SVGEGT. V was pared by 5 bases and J by 9 bases, with 7 bases of the junction left unmatched. The CDR3 spans 13 residues.

This chain links TRBV21-1 with TRBJ1-5; the D call of TRBD1 is as the table states it, not checked on the DNA. TRBV21-1 is recorded as a pseudogene. This CDR3 is built from 12 residues. The DNA of the CDR3 is TGTGCAGACAGTCTGAAGGGTAAGCCCCAGCATTTT. Translated, it gives CADSLKGKPQHF.

The genes are TRBV3-1 (or the pseudogene TRBV3-2) and TRBJ1-2; D is unclear. With 0 bases removed from V and 7 bases from J, the gap between germline ends came to 15 bases. Germline V gene sequence: CDR1 LGHDT, CDR2 YNNKEL (reference sequence). CDR3 length: 15 residues. CDR3 sequence reads: CASSQERAGLGGYTF. Here the CDR3 DNA reads TGTGCCAGCAGCCAAGAAAGGGCGGGCCTTGGTGGCTACACCTTC.

The chain combines TRBV5-1 with TRBJ2-7, with 9 bases fitting TRBD1. V shed 9 bases, J shed 1 base, and the junction held 17 bases outside the gene matches. Germline V lookup: CDR1 SGHRS, CDR2 YFSETQ. The length of the CDR3 is 17 residues. The CDR3 is CANLRKNTGGRSYEQYF. CDR3 sequence (DNA): TGCGCCAACCTACGTAAAAATACAGGGGGCCGTTCCTACGAGCAGTACTTC.

The V and J genes are TRBV7-3 and TRBJ2-3; 9 bases map to TRBD2. With V trimmed by 5 bases and J by 7 bases, 7 bases remained unmatched. CDR1 and CDR2 from the germline V gene are SGHTA and FQGTGA. The CDR3 is 14 residues long. CDR3 in amino acids: CASSPGLAQNTQYF. CDR3 coding DNA: TGTGCCAGCAGCCCAGGACTAGCGCAAAATACGCAGTATTTT. The full variable domain, completed using reference TRBV7-3 and TRBJ2-3, is GAGVSQTPSNKVTEKGKYVELRCDPISGHTALYWYRQSLGQGPEFLIYFQGTGAADDSGLPNDRFFAVRPEGSVSTLKIQRTERGDSAVYLCASSPGLAQNTQYFGPGTRLTVL.

The sample holds one count of this clone. The chain carries TRBV6-6 and TRBJ2-2, with 9 bases fitting TRBD1. V dropped 7 bases and J dropped 2; count of bases not matched to a gene: 8. Germline V CDR1 and CDR2: MNHNY, SVGAGI (reference sequence). CDR3 length: 16 residues. This chain's CDR3 is CASIPWDRDNTGELFF. CDR3 nucleotide sequence: TGTGCCAGCATTCCCTGGGACAGGGATAACACCGGGGAGCTGTTTTTT.

This rearrangement joins TRBV19 to TRBJ1-5; TRBD1 aligns across 11 bases. V was pared by 5 bases and J by 7 bases, with 10 bases of the junction left unmatched. Germline CDR1 reads LNHDA; CDR2 reads SQIVND (reference sequence). The CDR3 runs 16 residues. The DNA of the CDR3 is TGTGCCAGTAGTTCCCCTGGACAGGGGGCTAGGCAGCCCCAGCATTTT. Translation gives CASSSPGQGARQPQHF.

The chain links TRBV18 to TRBJ1-4; 7 bases are a match to TRBD1. V was clipped by 3 bases and J by 4 bases; unmatched bases: 5. CDR1 KGHSH and CDR2 LQKENI come from the germline V gene. The CDR3 spans 15 residues. The chain's CDR3 is CASSPPGQRNEKLFF. As DNA, the CDR3 is TGTGCCAGCTCACCGCCGGGACAGCGTAATGAAAAACTGTTTTTT.

This chain connects TRBV29-1 to TRBJ2-1, with D possibly TRBD2 on 7 matching bases. The CDR3 is 17 residues long. Per germline, CDR1 SQVTM and CDR2 ANQGSEA. V dropped 6 bases and J dropped 0 bases, with 21 bases sitting between them. The CDR3 reads CSVGGGGHPSSYNEQFF. The CDR3, as DNA: TGCAGCGTAGGCGGCGGGGGCCACCCTAGCTCCTACAATGAGCAGTTCTTC.

V is TRBV6-1 and J is TRBJ2-5, with no clear D. From germline, CDR1 is MNHNS and CDR2 SASEGT. Between the trimmed V and J ends, which lost 3 bases and 7 bases, there was a span of 6 bases. The CDR3 contains 11 residues. CDR3 sequence reads: CASSDPWTQYF. CDR3 nucleotides: TGTGCCAGCAGTGACCCCTGGACCCAGTACTTC.

V usage is TRBV3-1 (or the pseudogene TRBV3-2) and J usage is TRBJ2-1, with 10 bases aligning to TRBD2. The V gene's germline CDR1 is LGHDT and CDR2 YNNKEL (reference sequence). This CDR3 contains 16 residues. Trimming cost V 4 bases and J 1 base; bases outside gene matches: 4. CDR3 loop: CASSRTSGSSYNEQFF. CDR3 DNA: TGTGCCAGCAGCCGGACTAGCGGATCGTCCTACAATGAGCAGTTCTTC.

The chain combines TRBV5-4 with TRBJ2-7; 7 positions match TRBD1. This CDR3 has 13 amino acids. The germline V gene encodes CDR1 SGHNT and CDR2 YYREEE (reference sequence). V was pared by 6 bases and J by 3 bases, with 6 bases of the junction left unmatched. This CDR3 reads CASTRDSNYEQYF. CDR3 bases: TGTGCCAGCACGAGGGACAGCAACTACGAGCAGTACTTC.

V is TRBV11-3 and J is TRBJ2-7; D possibly corresponds to TRBD2 (6 bases). The CDR3 loop spans 13 amino acids. Per the germline V gene, CDR1 is SGHNT and CDR2 is YENEEA. Trimming removed 0 bases at V and 6 bases at J, with 9 bases between. The CDR3 DNA follows: TGTGCCAGCAGCTTAGACGGAGGGATCGAGCAGTACTTC. As protein: CASSLDGGIEQYF.

CDR3: CASGTGGLEAFF. The CDR3, as DNA: TGTGCCAGCGGAACAGGGGGCCTAGAAGCTTTCTTT. The rearrangement uses TRBV7-9 and TRBJ1-1; 9 bases fit TRBD1. The CDR3 is 12 amino acids. The trim removed 8 bases at V and 8 bases at J, leaving 6 bases unmatched. From germline, CDR1 is SEHNR and CDR2 FQNEAQ (reference sequence).

This chain joins TRBV5-1 and TRBJ1-4; D may be TRBD1 (6 bases). Between the trimmed V and J ends, which lost 1 base and 8 bases, there was a span of 21 bases. Germline CDR1 is SGHRS and CDR2 is YFSETQ. The length of the CDR3 is 17 residues. CDR3 coding DNA: TGCGCCAGCAGCTTGAGTCCCACAGGGACCACTGGGGAAAAACTGTTTTTT. This gives the protein CASSLSPTGTTGEKLFF.

J is TRBJ2-1 and V is TRBV9; a weak D match, TRBD2 (6 bases). Trimming took off 0 bases at V and 10 bases at J, with 23 bases between the two ends. The CDR3 is made up of 17 amino acids. Germline V gene data show CDR1 as SGDLS and CDR2 as YYNGEE. The CDR3 DNA reads TGTGCCAGCAGCGTAGACGGAGGGGCCCCGGGGTTCTTCGAGCAGTTCTTC. This codes for CASSVDGGAPGFFEQFF.

The rearrangement uses TRBV29-1 and TRBJ2-7; weak D call: TRBD1 (6 bases). Deletions cut 5 bases from V and 5 bases from J, with 16 bases between. Germline-derived CDR1 and CDR2 are SQVTM and ANQGSEA. This CDR3 has 13 amino acids. The CDR3 protein is CSVITGSLNEQYF. The CDR3 DNA sequence: TGCAGCGTTATCACAGGGTCTTTGAACGAGCAGTACTTC.

The rearrangement uses TRBV7-8 and TRBJ2-7; no definite D call. Germline CDR1 is SGHVS and CDR2 is FQNEAQ. The CDR3 is made up of 12 amino acids. Trimming shortened V by 4 bases and J by 6 bases, and 10 bases separated the two germline ends. The CDR3 here is CASSSDRVEQYF. The CDR3 DNA follows: TGTGCCAGCAGCTCAGACCGGGTCGAGCAGTACTTC. Drawing the rest from reference TRBV7-8 and TRBJ2-7, the complete variable domain is GAGVSQSPRYKVAKRGQDVALRCDPISGHVSLFWYQQALGQGPEFLTYFQNEAQLDKSGLPSDRFFAERPEGSVSTLKIQRTQQEDSAVYLCASSSDRVEQYFGPGTRLTVT.

The chain links TRBV10-3 to TRBJ2-7; 10 positions match TRBD1. The J segment lost 0 bases and the V segment lost 9 bases, leaving 2 bases of the junction unmatched. Germline lookup yields CDR1 ENHRY and CDR2 SYGVKD. The CDR3 loop spans 13 amino acids. CDR3 region: CAIGQGDSYEQYF. The CDR3 DNA sequence: TGTGCCATTGGACAGGGGGACTCCTACGAGCAGTACTTC.

This clone was recorded once. V gene TRBV7-3 combines with J gene TRBJ2-3, with 12 nucleotides matching TRBD2. CDR3 size: 13 residues. J was trimmed by 9 bases and V by 2 bases; bases with no gene match: 0. The V gene's germline CDR1 is SGHTA and CDR2 FQGTGA. The CDR3 bases are TGTGCCAGCAGCTTAGGGACTAGCGGGACGCAGTATTTT. Its translation: CASSLGTSGTQYF.

The chain employs TRBV10-3 and TRBJ2-5; 7 positions match TRBD1. Losses at the gene ends were 8 bases for V and 4 bases for J; bases not matched to a gene: 10. The CDR3 loop spans 14 amino acids. Germline V gives CDR1 ENHRY, CDR2 SYGVKD. The CDR3 DNA is TGTGCCATCGGACTCGAGGGGGCTCGAGAGACCCAGTACTTC. Translation gives CAIGLEGARETQYF.